This entry lists 20 T cell receptor beta chains sequenced from one sample in a study of OX40 agonist ivuxolimab in advanced cancers. Data came from immunoSEQ multiplex PCR; TCRdb stores just in-frame clones and leaves some out. Of around 79,000 clones in the sample, roughly 86% were seen once. The input for sequencing was CD4+ or CD8+ T cells sorted from blood, taken in a trial of the OX40 agonist ivuxolimab. These receptors all come from an adult with an advanced solid tumor such as melanoma, head and neck, liver or kidney cancer.

This chain uses TRBV30 with TRBJ1-5; D perhaps matches TRBD1 (6 bases). CDR1 and CDR2 from the germline V gene are GTSNPN and SVGIG (reference sequence). The V and J ends lost 2 bases and 8 bases respectively, with 16 bases between them. The CDR3 is 14 amino acids. The CDR3 bases are TGTGCCTGGAGTCACGGAGAGGGGGGGAAGCCCCAGCATTTT. Its protein is CAWSHGEGGKPQHF.

This chain connects TRBV12-5 to TRBJ2-1; 8 bases are a match to TRBD2. The CDR3 is 16 amino acids. Unmatched junction bases numbered 10, after V lost 2 bases and J lost 7 bases. Per germline, CDR1 LGHNT and CDR2 FRNRAP. The CDR3 DNA reads as TGTGCTAGTGGTTTGTCCTCGGGGGGGCCAGGGAATGAGCAGTTCTTC. Translated, it gives CASGLSSGGPGNEQFF. Combining the CDR3 with reference TRBV12-5 and TRBJ2-1 gives the whole variable domain DARVTQTPRHKVTEMGQEVTMRCQPILGHNTVFWYRQTMMQGLELLAYFRNRAPLDDSGMPKDRFSAEMPDATLATLKIQPSEPRDSAVYFCASGLSSGGPGNEQFFGPGTRLTVL.

This clone appeared once. The chain couples TRBV27 to TRBJ1-1; 10 bases map to TRBD1. This CDR3 is 15 amino acids long. Trimming at V came to 1 base and at J to 3 bases, leaving 2 bases not matched to a gene. From germline, CDR1 is MNHEY and CDR2 SMNVEV (reference sequence). CDR3 loop: CASSLWGQGYTEAFF. The CDR3 region has the DNA TGTGCCAGCAGTTTATGGGGACAGGGGTACACTGAAGCTTTCTTT.

V usage is TRBV7-9 and J usage is TRBJ2-4, with D possibly being TRBD1 (5 bases). Trimming stripped 2 bases from V and 0 bases from J, with 14 bases between. Germline CDR1 SEHNR, CDR2 FQNEAQ (reference sequence). CDR3 length equals 17 residues. DNA for the CDR3: TGTGCCAGCAGCTTAATGGGCTACAGGTTAGCCAAAAACATTCAGTACTTC. Protein sequence: CASSLMGYRLAKNIQYF.

This rearrangement joins TRBV11-2 to TRBJ2-3, with 14 positions matching TRBD2. J gave up 5 bases and V 4 bases, and 8 bases lay outside the gene matches. Looked up from germline, CDR1 is SGHAT and CDR2 is FQNNGV. CDR3 length: 17 amino acids. CDR3: CASSSRLAGGPEDTQYF. The CDR3 DNA reads as TGTGCCAGCAGCTCTCGACTAGCGGGAGGGCCTGAAGATACGCAGTATTTT.

The CDR3 loop is CASSPNSAGAGEQYF. The CDR3 coding sequence is TGTGCCAGCTCACCGAACAGTGCCGGGGCTGGCGAGCAGTACTTC. V usage is TRBV18 and J usage is TRBJ2-7; D may correspond to TRBD1 or TRBD2 (5 bases each). Germline V CDR1 and CDR2: KGHSH, LQKENI. Trimming took off 3 bases at V and 6 bases at J, with 18 bases between the two ends. CDR3 length: 15 residues.

The chain recombines TRBV28 with TRBJ2-3; D is perhaps TRBD1 (6 bases). V was clipped by 10 bases and J by 0 bases, with 11 bases between them. Looked up from germline, CDR1 is MDHEN and CDR2 is SYDVKM. CDR3 length equals 13 residues. The CDR3 DNA sequence: TGTGCCATCAACAGGGCTAGCACAGATACGCAGTATTTT. Translating gives CAINRASTDTQYF.

The rearrangement uses TRBV2 and TRBJ1-1; D not certain. This CDR3 is built from 13 residues. CDR1 is SNHLY, CDR2 FYNNEI, per germline. Trimming removed 1 base from V and 5 bases from J, with 8 bases in between. Here the CDR3 reads CASSEVSRTEAFF. CDR3 nucleotide sequence: TGTGCCAGCAGTGAAGTAAGTCGAACTGAAGCTTTCTTT.

The gene calls are TRBV7-2 and TRBJ2-7, with 9 positions matching TRBD1. The J segment lost 4 bases and the V segment lost 0 bases, leaving 4 bases of the junction unmatched. CDR1 SGHTA and CDR2 FQGNSA come from the germline V gene. The CDR3 extends over 15 amino acids. CDR3 protein: CASSLAGTGIYEQYF. The DNA for the CDR3 is TGTGCCAGCAGCTTAGCCGGGACAGGGATATACGAGCAGTACTTC.

A word on this clone: Distinct nucleotide sequences in the sample also encode this CDR3. The chain recombines TRBV10-3 with TRBJ2-2, with no clear D. This CDR3 comprises 11 residues. The germline V gene encodes CDR1 ENHRY and CDR2 SYGVKD. V was cut by 5 bases and J by 2 bases, with 0 bases left in between. The CDR3 loop is CAISNTGELFF. The CDR3 coding sequence is TGTGCCATCAGTAACACCGGGGAGCTGTTTTTT.

J is TRBJ1-3 and V is TRBV7-3; D remains unclear. The CDR3 totals 16 residues. Germline assignment: CDR1 SGHTA and CDR2 FQGTGA. V was clipped by 1 base and J by 0 bases, with 10 bases between them. The CDR3 DNA sequence: TGTGCCAGCAGCTTAATGGTCGTGATCTCTGGAAACACCATATATTTT. Translation gives CASSLMVVISGNTIYF.

The chain carries TRBV7-8 and TRBJ2-7, with 9 bases aligning to TRBD2. Germline assignment: CDR1 SGHVS and CDR2 FQNEAQ. The CDR3 is 16 residues long. J gave up 6 bases and V 3 bases, and 12 bases lay outside the gene matches. The CDR3 DNA reads as TGTGCCAGCAGCTTGGTAAGCGGGGGGTCCTACGGCGAGCAGTACTTC. It translates to CASSLVSGGSYGEQYF.

J is TRBJ2-1 and V is TRBV7-9; 10 bases align to TRBD2. Germline V gene lookup returns CDR1 SEHNR and CDR2 FQNEAQ (reference sequence). Germline trimming cut 10 bases from V and 3 bases from J; bases unmatched to any gene: 6. The CDR3 sequence is 14 residues long. CDR3 in amino acids: CATRTSGNYNEQFF. The CDR3 nucleotides are TGTGCCACCCGGACTAGCGGAAACTACAATGAGCAGTTCTTC.

The V and J genes are TRBV18 and TRBJ2-1; 7 bases are shared with TRBD1. The germline gives CDR1 KGHSH, CDR2 LQKENI. This CDR3 spans 13 amino acids. Losses at the gene ends were 8 bases for V and 13 bases for J; bases not matched to a gene: 14. As DNA, the CDR3 is TGTGCCAGCCGGCGGGCGGACAGGCCTACCCAGTTCTTC. It specifies CASRRADRPTQFF.

CDR3 amino acids: CASSLTSGEQFF. Written as DNA, the CDR3 is TGCGCCAGCAGCCTGACCAGTGGGGAGCAGTTCTTC. The rearrangement joins TRBV5-1 to TRBJ2-1; D is ambiguous. The CDR3 runs 12 residues. V lost 4 bases and J 10 bases, leaving 12 bases between the germline ends. Germline CDR1 SGHRS, CDR2 YFSETQ.

The rearrangement uses TRBV7-2 and TRBJ2-3, with TRBD2 as a possible D gene (6 bases). V lost 3 bases, J lost 10 bases, and 17 bases lay in between. The CDR3 runs to 14 residues. CDR1 is SGHTA and CDR2 is FQGNSA in the germline V gene. The CDR3 loop reads CASSFFAGRGAQYF. The CDR3 region has the DNA TGTGCCAGCAGCTTTTTTGCGGGGAGAGGTGCGCAGTATTTT. The full variable domain, its missing parts supplied by reference TRBV7-2 and TRBJ2-3, is GAGVSQSPSNKVTEKGKDVELRCDPISGHTALYWYRQSLGQGLEFLIYFQGNSAPDKSGLPSDRFSAERTGGSVSTLTIQRTQQEDSAVYLCASSFFAGRGAQYFGPGTRLTVL.

The gene calls are TRBV7-6 and TRBJ2-7; 8 nucleotides agree with TRBD2. The ends lost 2 bases at V and 0 bases at J; junction bases unmatched: 6. Germline V gene lookup returns CDR1 SGHVS and CDR2 FNYEAQ. This CDR3 has 16 amino acids. CDR3 coding DNA: TGTGCCAGCAGCTTAAGGCGGGGGGCAAGCTCCTACGAGCAGTACTTC. Translating it yields CASSLRRGASSYEQYF.

The chain has TRBV7-9 and TRBJ2-7; 14 positions match TRBD2. V shed 5 bases and J 4 bases; nucleotides not matched to a gene: 4. The CDR3 length is 15 residues. Germline V gene sequence: CDR1 SEHNR, CDR2 FQNEAQ (reference sequence). Here the CDR3 reads CASSPRLAGGYEQYF. The CDR3 DNA reads TGTGCCAGCAGCCCCCGACTAGCGGGAGGGTACGAGCAGTACTTC.

There are a few counts of this clone. V gene TRBV5-5 combines with J gene TRBJ2-5; D unclear. The V end was cut by 1 base, the J end by 1 base, with 8 bases between. Germline CDR1 and CDR2: SGHKS and YYEKEE (reference sequence). The CDR3 loop spans 14 amino acids. Written as DNA, the CDR3 is TGTGCCAGCAGCTTGAACTTCCTCCAAGAGACCCAGTACTTC. This sequence encodes CASSLNFLQETQYF.

This clone has just a few counts. The same CDR3 arises from other DNA sequences in this sample as well. The chain's CDR3 is CASSPRGGNTEAFF. CDR3 coding DNA: TGTGCCAGCAGCCCCCGGGGTGGGAACACTGAAGCTTTCTTT. The V call is TRBV7-9, the J call TRBJ1-1; D is uncertain. This CDR3 comprises 14 residues. V was clipped by 5 bases and J by 1 base, with 11 bases between them. Germline values: CDR1 SEHNR, CDR2 FQNEAQ (reference sequence). Supplemented by reference TRBV7-9 and TRBJ1-1, the full variable domain reads DTGVSQNPRHKITKRGQNVTFRCDPISEHNRLYWYRQTLGQGPEFLTYFQNEAQLEKSRLLSDRFSAERPKGSFSTLEIQRTEQGDSAMYLCASSPRGGNTEAFFGQGTRLTVV.